This T cell receptor beta chain was sequenced during a study of T cell responses to AZD1222 COVID-19 vaccine. TCRdb keeps only in-frame clones here, not all; method: immunoSEQ multiplex PCR. The repertoire consists of about 140,000 clones, with around 84% occurring once and the leading ten covering 5% to 6%. In germline, CDR1 is LGHDT, CDR2 YNNKEL (reference sequence). This CDR3 comprises 15 residues. V gave up 4 bases and J gave up 1 base; unmatched junction bases: 5. This clonotype originated in an adult who received the AZD1222 COVID-19 vaccine. This chain joins TRBV3-1 (or the pseudogene TRBV3-2) and TRBJ2-5, with 8 nucleotides matching TRBD2. The sequenced sample was peripheral blood, obtained 28 days after the second AZD1222 dose. The CDR3 spells CASSRLLAAQETQYF. CDR3 coding DNA: TGTGCCAGCAGCCGTTTACTAGCGGCCCAAGAGACCCAGTACTTC.